Sequencing of this T cell receptor (beta chain) was carried out in a study of radiotherapy plus CTLA-4 blockade in lung cancer. Study as a whole: Of all patients, over 15% responded objectively and 31% showed disease control.

The table came from immunoSEQ multiplex PCR; TCRdb's copy has only in-frame clones and leaves some out. The table records under 50,000 clones, 70% to 90% of them present only once. The CDR3 is made up of 14 amino acids. Deletions cut 0 bases from V and 3 bases from J, with 9 bases between. Germline CDR1 and CDR2: MNHEY and SMNVEV (reference sequence). This sequence joins TRBV27 and TRBJ2-7, with unresolved D. The origin of this receptor is a human donor with non-small cell lung cancer whose response to radiotherapy plus ipilimumab could not be evaluated. The sample here was peripheral blood, taken from a patient treated with radiotherapy plus ipilimumab. This CDR3 reads CASSLSGSSYEQYF. In nucleotides, the CDR3 is TGTGCCAGCAGTTTATCGGGCAGCAGCTACGAGCAGTACTTC.